These 15 T cell receptor beta chains originate from one sample sequenced in a study of T-cell memory formation after mild COVID-19. TCRdb itself ran the 5' RACE reads through MiXCR, one entry per CDR3 protein. The sample records 200,000 to 250,000 distinct CDR3 sequences, 8% to 10% being singletons. The sequenced material came from PBMCs or a T cell subset sorted from them (not recorded which). These receptor sequences come from a man aged 18 to 30 who had mild COVID-19 (a few samples of this study predate the infection). Cell type and time point are not known.

This chain connects TRBV6-5 to TRBJ2-7; D gene uncertain. V shed 2 bases and J shed 9 bases, with 17 bases lying between them. The germline CDR1 and CDR2 sequences are MNHEY and SVGAGI. The CDR3 consists of 14 residues. The CDR3 region is CASSYDIPSVGQYF. The DNA for the CDR3 is TGTGCCAGCAGTTACGACATACCGAGCGTAGGGCAGTACTTC.

The CDR3, as DNA: TGTGCCAGCAGTTACGGACACACAAATTGGAACACCGGGGAGCTGTTTTTT. Amino acids: CASSYGHTNWNTGELFF. The rearrangement joins TRBV12-3 or TRBV12-4 to TRBJ2-2, with TRBD1 as a possible D gene (5 bases). Trimming cost V 4 bases and J 1 base, with 16 bases left between them. The length of the CDR3 is 17 residues.

Ten or more counts support this clonotype. This chain uses TRBV18 with TRBJ2-1; the match to TRBD2 covers 10 bases. V lost 0 bases and J lost 9; bases outside the gene matches: 5. The CDR3 totals 15 residues. Germline loops: CDR1 KGHSH, CDR2 LQKENI. The CDR3 nucleotides are TGTGCCAGCTCACCACCCCAGCGGGGGGGCGGTGAGCAGTTCTTC. It codes for CASSPPQRGGGEQFF.

The chain combines TRBV20-1 with TRBJ2-1; no clear D gene. V lost 3 bases and J 3 bases, leaving 3 bases between the germline ends. CDR3 length: 11 residues. Germline CDR1 and CDR2: DFQATT and SNEGSKA (reference sequence). The CDR3 region has the DNA TGCAGTGCTAGGGACTACAATGAGCAGTTCTTC. This translates into CSARDYNEQFF.

This clonotype was seen ten or more times. This chain connects TRBV5-1 to TRBJ2-3; D is undetermined. The CDR3 spans 15 residues. The germline V and J ends were trimmed by 3 bases and 6 bases, with 17 bases remaining between them. From germline, CDR1 is SGHRS and CDR2 YFSETQ. CDR3 protein: CASSSVQSSRDTQYF. DNA of the CDR3: TGCGCCAGCAGCTCAGTCCAGTCCTCCCGGGATACGCAGTATTTT.

This clonotype showed up just a few times. The chain uses TRBV18 and TRBJ2-5; perhaps D is TRBD1 or TRBD2 (6 bases each). Trimming removed 5 bases from V and 2 bases from J, with 18 bases in between. Germline CDR1 and CDR2: KGHSH and LQKENI. The CDR3 sequence is 16 residues long. As DNA, the CDR3 is TGTGCCAGCTCAATCCGTCCCGGGGGCCCTCAAGAGACCCAGTACTTC. This gives the protein CASSIRPGGPQETQYF.

V usage is TRBV6-5 and J usage is TRBJ2-7; 9 bases line up with TRBD2. Germline values: CDR1 MNHEY, CDR2 SVGAGI. The CDR3 is made up of 16 amino acids. Germline trimming cut 5 bases from V and 5 bases from J; bases unmatched to any gene: 13. The chain's CDR3 is CASSPGGAGGPHEQYF. The CDR3 nucleotides read TGTGCCAGCAGTCCCGGAGGGGCGGGGGGGCCGCACGAGCAGTACTTC.

This clonotype was seen a handful of times. The chain is built from TRBV6-6 and TRBJ2-7; D perhaps matches TRBD2 (6 bases). V was trimmed by 8 bases and J by 3 bases, leaving 20 bases between them. Germline CDR1 is MNHNY and CDR2 is SVGAGI (reference sequence). The length of the CDR3 is 15 residues. The CDR3 spells CASWGVLGSNYEQYF. The CDR3 nucleotides are TGTGCCAGCTGGGGGGTACTTGGGAGTAACTACGAGCAGTACTTC.

This chain joins TRBV4-2 and TRBJ1-1, with D perhaps TRBD1 (6 bases). Per germline, CDR1 LGHNA and CDR2 YNFKEQ. The CDR3 contains 15 residues. Deletions cut 0 bases from V and 5 bases from J, with 13 bases between. The CDR3 loop reads CASSQDSRGGTEAFF. In DNA form, the CDR3 reads TGTGCCAGCAGCCAAGATTCCAGGGGTGGGACTGAAGCTTTCTTT.

This clonotype was observed at least ten times. The V gene is TRBV7-9, the J gene TRBJ2-2; TRBD2 aligns across 8 bases. Germline lookup yields CDR1 SEHNR and CDR2 FQNEAQ (reference sequence). Trimming removed 8 bases from V and 0 bases from J; junction bases left unmatched: 2. The CDR3 is 14 amino acids. The CDR3 is CASAGGANTGELFF. The CDR3 nucleotides read TGTGCCAGCGCGGGGGGCGCGAACACCGGGGAGCTGTTTTTT.

This clonotype was seen only a few times. The V and J genes are TRBV4-3 and TRBJ2-2, with D uncertain. Germline CDR1 is LGHNA and CDR2 is YSLEER. V lost 4 bases, J lost 4 bases, and 10 bases lay in between. This CDR3 is built from 14 residues. CDR3 DNA sequence: TGCGCCAGCAGCCCCATTCGCGGCACCGGGGAGCTGTTTTTT. Encoded protein: CASSPIRGTGELFF.

This clonotype has just a few counts. CDR3 DNA: TGCGCCAGCAGCCAAGAATCCGAGGGAGAGGATGGTACGCAGTATTTT. It specifies CASSQESEGEDGTQYF. The chain carries TRBV4-1 and TRBJ2-3, with D tentatively TRBD2 (5 bases). Germline V gene data show CDR1 as MGHRA and CDR2 as YSYEKL. Trimming shortened V by 0 bases and J by 8 bases, and 18 bases separated the two germline ends. This CDR3 has 16 residues.

In this sample, this clonotype turned up a few times. The chain links TRBV12-3 or TRBV12-4 to TRBJ1-1, with a tentative D call TRBD1 (6 bases). The germline V and J ends were trimmed by 1 base and 1 base, with 10 bases remaining between them. CDR3 length equals 15 residues. The CDR3 spells CASSLDVGGNTEAFF. CDR3 in DNA: TGTGCCAGCAGTTTAGACGTAGGGGGGAACACTGAAGCTTTCTTT.

The chain links TRBV29-1 to TRBJ2-5, with D possibly TRBD2 on 6 matching bases. The CDR3 totals 11 residues. Trimming stripped 6 bases from V and 5 bases from J, with 10 bases between. Germline CDR1 reads SQVTM; CDR2 reads ANQGSEA. The CDR3 DNA follows: TGCAGCGTCGAGAGCGGGGAGACCCAGTACTTC. It encodes CSVESGETQYF.

The sample holds many counts of this clonotype. The genes are TRBV7-2 and TRBJ1-1, with D perhaps TRBD1 (5 bases). Germline CDR1 and CDR2: SGHTA and FQGNSA. With 2 bases removed from V and 0 bases from J, the gap between germline ends came to 7 bases. The CDR3 spans 14 residues. This CDR3 reads CASSLKGVNTEAFF. The CDR3 nucleotides are TGTGCCAGCAGCTTAAAAGGGGTGAACACTGAAGCTTTCTTT.